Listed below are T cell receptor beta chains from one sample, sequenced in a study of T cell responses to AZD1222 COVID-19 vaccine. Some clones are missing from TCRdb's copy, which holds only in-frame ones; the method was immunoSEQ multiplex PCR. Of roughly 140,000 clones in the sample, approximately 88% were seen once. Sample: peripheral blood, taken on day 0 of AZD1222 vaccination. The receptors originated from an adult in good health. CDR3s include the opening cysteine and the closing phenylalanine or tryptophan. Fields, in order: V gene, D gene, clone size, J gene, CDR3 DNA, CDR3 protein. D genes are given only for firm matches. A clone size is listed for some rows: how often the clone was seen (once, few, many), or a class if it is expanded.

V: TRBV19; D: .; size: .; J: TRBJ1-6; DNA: TGTGCCACTCGAGGCCGGGACACTCGCTCCAATTCACCCCTCCACTTT; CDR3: CATRGRDTRSNSPLHF
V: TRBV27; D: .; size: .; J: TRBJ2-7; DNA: TGTGCCAGCAGGGCTTCCTACGAGCAGTACTTC; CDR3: CASRASYEQYF
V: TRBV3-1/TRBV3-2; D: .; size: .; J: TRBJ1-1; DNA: TGTGCCAGCAGCCAGCGGGGGATAAACACTGAAGCTTTCTTT; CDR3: CASSQRGINTEAFF
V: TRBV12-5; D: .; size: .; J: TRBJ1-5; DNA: TGTGCTAGTGGTATGGGTAGCAATCAGCCCCAGCATTTT; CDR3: CASGMGSNQPQHF
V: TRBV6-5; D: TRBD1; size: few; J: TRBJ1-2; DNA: TGTGCCAGCAGTTACTGGGACAGGAGGGGAGGCTACACCTTC; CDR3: CASSYWDRRGGYTF
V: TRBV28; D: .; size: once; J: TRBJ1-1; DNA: TGTGCCAGCAGTTTCAGGCAGCCCCGGAACACTGAAGCTTTCTTT; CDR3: CASSFRQPRNTEAFF
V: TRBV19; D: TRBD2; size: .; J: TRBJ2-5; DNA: TGTGCCACCGCAAGCAACGGGGGGAAAGAGACCCAGTACTTC; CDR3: CATASNGGKETQYF
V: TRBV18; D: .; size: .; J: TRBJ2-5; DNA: TGTGCCAGCTCACAACGCTCCGGGGTGGGGACCCAGTACTTC; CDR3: CASSQRSGVGTQYF
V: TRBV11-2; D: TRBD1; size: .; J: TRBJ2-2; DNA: TGTGCCAGCGGGCAACTGACAGGGGGCAACACCGGGGAGCTGTTTTTT; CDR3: CASGQLTGGNTGELFF
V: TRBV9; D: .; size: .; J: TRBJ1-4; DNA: TGTGCCAGCAGCGTAGCAGGGGAGAATGAAAAACTGTTTTTT; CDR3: CASSVAGENEKLFF
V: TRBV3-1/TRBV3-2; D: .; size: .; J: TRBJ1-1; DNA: TGTGCCAGCAGCCCCGTGGCCCCAGGGAAAGCTTTCTTT; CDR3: CASSPVAPGKAFF
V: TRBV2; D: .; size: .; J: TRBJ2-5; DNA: TGTGCCAGCAGGACCGGGACTGCGGAGACCCAGTACTTC; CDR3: CASRTGTAETQYF
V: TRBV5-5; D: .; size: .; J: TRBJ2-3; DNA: TGTGCCAGCAGCTTGGGGGCGGGAAACACAGATACGCAGTATTTT; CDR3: CASSLGAGNTDTQYF
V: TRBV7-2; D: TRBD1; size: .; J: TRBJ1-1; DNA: TGTGCCAGCAGCCGCGGACAGGGAGTCACTGAAGCTTTCTTT; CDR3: CASSRGQGVTEAFF
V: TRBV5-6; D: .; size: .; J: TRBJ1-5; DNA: TGTGCCAGCAGCTTGTGGGGGTTGGGCAATCAGCCCCAGCATTTT; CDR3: CASSLWGLGNQPQHF
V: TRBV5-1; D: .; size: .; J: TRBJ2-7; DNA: TGCGCCAGCAGGACTACAGGGTCCTCCTACGAGCAGTACTTC; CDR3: CASRTTGSSYEQYF
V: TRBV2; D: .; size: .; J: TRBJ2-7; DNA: TGTGCCAGCAGCGGACAGTTCTACGAGCAGTACTTC; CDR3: CASSGQFYEQYF
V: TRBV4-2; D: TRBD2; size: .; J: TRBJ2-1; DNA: TGTGCCAGCAGCCAAACACCCTTGACTAGCGGGGGCAATGAGCAGTTCTTC; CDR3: CASSQTPLTSGGNEQFF
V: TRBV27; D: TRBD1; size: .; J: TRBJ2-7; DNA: TGTGCCAGCAGTTGGCGGACAGGAGATACCTACGAGCAGTACTTC; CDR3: CASSWRTGDTYEQYF
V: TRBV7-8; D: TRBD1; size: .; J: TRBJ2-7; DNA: TGTGCCAGCAGCTTAGTCGCCTGGACAGGGGACGCCTACGAGCAGTACTTC; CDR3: CASSLVAWTGDAYEQYF
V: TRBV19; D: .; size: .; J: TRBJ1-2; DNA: TGTGCCACAAAGCCCCAAGGCTATGGCTACACCTTC; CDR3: CATKPQGYGYTF
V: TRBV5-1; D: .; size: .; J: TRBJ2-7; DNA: TGCGCCAGCAGCGCCAGGGCGTCCTACGAGCAGTACTTC; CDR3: CASSARASYEQYF
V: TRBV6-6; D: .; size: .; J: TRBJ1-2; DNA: TGTGCCAGCAGTGCAGGACAGTCCTTGGGCTACACCTTC; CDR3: CASSAGQSLGYTF
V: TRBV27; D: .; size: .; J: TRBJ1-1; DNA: TGTGCCAGCAGCAGTGGGACGGTCCGGAACACTGAAGCTTTCTTT; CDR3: CASSSGTVRNTEAFF
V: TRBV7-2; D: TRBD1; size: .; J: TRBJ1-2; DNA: TGTGCCAGCAGCCCAACGACAGGGACCTACACCTTC; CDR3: CASSPTTGTYTF
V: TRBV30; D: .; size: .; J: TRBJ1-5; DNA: TGTGCCTTCTCCAACGGGGCGGGGCAGCCCCAGCATTTT; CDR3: CAFSNGAGQPQHF
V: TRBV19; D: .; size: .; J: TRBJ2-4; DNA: TGTGCCAGCCGGGGAGGGGGGACCAAAAACATTCAGTACTTC; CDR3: CASRGGGTKNIQYF
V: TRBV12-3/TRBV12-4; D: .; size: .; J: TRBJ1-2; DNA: TGTGCCAGCAGTCCAGACAGTTCCTATGGCTACACCTTC; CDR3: CASSPDSSYGYTF
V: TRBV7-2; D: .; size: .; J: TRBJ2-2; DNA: TGTGCCAGCAGGACGACCTCGTCGGGGGAGCTGTTTTTT; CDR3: CASRTTSSGELFF
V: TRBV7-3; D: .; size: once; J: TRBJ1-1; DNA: TGTGCCAGCAGCTTAACGGGGTCAGGAACTGAAGCTTTCTTT; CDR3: CASSLTGSGTEAFF
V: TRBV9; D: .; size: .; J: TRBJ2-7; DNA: TGTGCCAGCAGCGTAGCTTCTAGCAACCCACTCGAGCAGTACTTC; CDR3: CASSVASSNPLEQYF
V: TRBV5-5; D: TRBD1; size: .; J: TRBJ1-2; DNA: TGTGCCAGCAGCTTGGTATCACGACAGGGCCATGGCTACACCTTC; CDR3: CASSLVSRQGHGYTF
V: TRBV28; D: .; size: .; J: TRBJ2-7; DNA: TGTGCCAGCAGCCCGGCGGGGCAGGGCCCATCCGAGCAGTACTTC; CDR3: CASSPAGQGPSEQYF
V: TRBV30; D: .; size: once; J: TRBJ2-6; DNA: TGTGCCTGGAGCTCTGGGGCCAACGTCCTGACTTTC; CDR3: CAWSSGANVLTF
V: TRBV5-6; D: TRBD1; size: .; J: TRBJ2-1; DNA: TGTGCCAGCAGCCACAGGGGGCTCTCCTACAATGAGCAGTTCTTC; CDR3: CASSHRGLSYNEQFF
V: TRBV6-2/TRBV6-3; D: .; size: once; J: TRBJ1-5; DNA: TGTGCCAGCAGTTGGATGGGGGGATATCAGCCCCAGCATTTT; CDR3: CASSWMGGYQPQHF
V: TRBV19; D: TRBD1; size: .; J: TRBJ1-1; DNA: TGTGCCAGTAGTATTGACAGGGAGAGGACTGAAGCTTTCTTT; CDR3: CASSIDRERTEAFF
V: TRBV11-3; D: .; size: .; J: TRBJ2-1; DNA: TGTGCCAGCAGCTTGGGCGGCACCAGAGCGGATGAGCAGTTCTTC; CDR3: CASSLGGTRADEQFF
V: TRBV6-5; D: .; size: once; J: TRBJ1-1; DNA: TGTGCCAGCCGTCAGACCCGGAACACTGAAGCTTTCTTT; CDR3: CASRQTRNTEAFF
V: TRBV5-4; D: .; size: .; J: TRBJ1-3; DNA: TGTGCCAGCAGCTTTGGACGGGGAAACACCATATATTTT; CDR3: CASSFGRGNTIYF
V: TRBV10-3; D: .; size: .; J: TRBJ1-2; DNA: TGTGCCACTCAAGGTGGGGGGGGTGACTATGGCTACACCTTC; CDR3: CATQGGGGDYGYTF
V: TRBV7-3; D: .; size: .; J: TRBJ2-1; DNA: TGTGCCAGCAGCTCGACGTACGGCAATGAGCAGTTCTTC; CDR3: CASSSTYGNEQFF
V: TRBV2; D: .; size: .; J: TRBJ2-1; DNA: TGTGCCAGCAGGGGGCCCACCTCCTACAATGAGCAGTTCTTC; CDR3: CASRGPTSYNEQFF